This TCR beta chain comes out of a study of identical twins. Carrying unique molecular identifiers, the cDNA also gained a universal primer site through template switching. TCRdb reprocessed the 5' RACE reads with MiXCR, giving one entry per CDR3 protein. The sample shows roughly 470,000 distinct CDR3 sequences, 14% of them seen only once. V shed 3 bases and J 7 bases; nucleotides not matched to a gene: 7. Germline CDR1 and CDR2: LGHDT and YNNKEL (reference sequence). The CDR3 extends over 15 amino acids. These same records also appear under a second study, on yellow fever vaccine responses in identical twins.

Material: CD4+ T cells sorted from blood. This chain links TRBV3-1 with TRBJ2-7; TRBD2 matches at 12 bases. This TCR was sampled from a woman aged 18-29 years in good health. The CDR3 DNA reads TGTGCCAGCAGCCAGACTAGCGGGGGTTCGAGGGAGCAGTACTTC. Its translation is CASSQTSGGSREQYF.